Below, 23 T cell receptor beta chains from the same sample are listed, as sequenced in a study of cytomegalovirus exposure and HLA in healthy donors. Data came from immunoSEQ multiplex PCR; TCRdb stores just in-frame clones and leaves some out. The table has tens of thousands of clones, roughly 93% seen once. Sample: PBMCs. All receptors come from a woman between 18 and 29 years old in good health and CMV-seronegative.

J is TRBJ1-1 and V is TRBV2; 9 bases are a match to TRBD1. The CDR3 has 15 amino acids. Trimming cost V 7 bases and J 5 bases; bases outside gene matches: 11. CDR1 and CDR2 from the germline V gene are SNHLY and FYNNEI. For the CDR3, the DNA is TGTGCCAGCACCTTCGCGACAGGGGGTTGGACTGAAGCTTTCTTT. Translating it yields CASTFATGGWTEAFF.

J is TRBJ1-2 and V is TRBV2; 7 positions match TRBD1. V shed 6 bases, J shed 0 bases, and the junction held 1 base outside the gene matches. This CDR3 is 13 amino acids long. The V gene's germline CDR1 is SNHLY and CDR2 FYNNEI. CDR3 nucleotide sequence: TGTGCCAGCAGGACAGGGACTAACTATGGCTACACCTTC. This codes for CASRTGTNYGYTF. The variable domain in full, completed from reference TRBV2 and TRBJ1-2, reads EPEVTQTPSHQVTQMGQEVILRCVPISNHLYFYWYRQILGQKVEFLVSFYNNEISEKSEIFDDQFSVERPDGSNFTLKIRSTKLEDSAMYFCASRTGTNYGYTFGSGTRLTVV.

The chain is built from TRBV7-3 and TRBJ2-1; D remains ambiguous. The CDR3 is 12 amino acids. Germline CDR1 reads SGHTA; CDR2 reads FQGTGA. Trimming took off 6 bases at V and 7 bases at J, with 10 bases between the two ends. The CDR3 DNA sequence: TGTGCCAGCAGAGGCAGGTCGAATGAGCAGTTCTTC. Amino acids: CASRGRSNEQFF. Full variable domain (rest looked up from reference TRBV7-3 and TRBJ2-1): GAGVSQTPSNKVTEKGKYVELRCDPISGHTALYWYRQSLGQGPEFLIYFQGTGAADDSGLPNDRFFAVRPEGSVSTLKIQRTERGDSAVYLCASRGRSNEQFFGPGTRLTVL.

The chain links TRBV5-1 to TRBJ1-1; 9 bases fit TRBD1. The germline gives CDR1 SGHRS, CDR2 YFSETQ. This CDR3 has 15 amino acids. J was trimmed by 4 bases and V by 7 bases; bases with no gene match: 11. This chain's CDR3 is CASGRTGGVGTEAFF. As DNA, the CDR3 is TGCGCCAGCGGCCGAACAGGGGGCGTTGGCACTGAAGCTTTCTTT.

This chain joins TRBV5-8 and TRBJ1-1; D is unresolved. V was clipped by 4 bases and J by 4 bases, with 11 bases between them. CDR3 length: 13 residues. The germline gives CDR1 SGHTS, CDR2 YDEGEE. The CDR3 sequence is CASSPLGATEAFF. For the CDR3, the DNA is TGTGCCAGCAGCCCACTGGGAGCCACTGAAGCTTTCTTT.

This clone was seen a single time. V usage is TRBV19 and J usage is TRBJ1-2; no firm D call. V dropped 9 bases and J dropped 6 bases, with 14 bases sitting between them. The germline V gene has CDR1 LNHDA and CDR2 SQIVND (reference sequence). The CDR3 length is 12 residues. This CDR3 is CASNGLGNGYTF. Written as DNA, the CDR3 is TGTGCCAGCAATGGCCTCGGGAATGGCTACACCTTC.

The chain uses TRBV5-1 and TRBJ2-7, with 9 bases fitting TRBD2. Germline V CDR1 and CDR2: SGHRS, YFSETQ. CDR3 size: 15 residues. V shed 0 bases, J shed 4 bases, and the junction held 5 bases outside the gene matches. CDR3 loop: CASSLEASGNYEQYF. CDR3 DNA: TGCGCCAGCAGCTTGGAGGCTAGCGGGAATTACGAGCAGTACTTC.

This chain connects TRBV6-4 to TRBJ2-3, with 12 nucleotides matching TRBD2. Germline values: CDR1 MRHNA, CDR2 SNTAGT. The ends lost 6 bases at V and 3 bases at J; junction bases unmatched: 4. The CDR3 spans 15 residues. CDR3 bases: TGTGCCAGCAGCCGACTAGCGGGGGAAACAGATACGCAGTATTTT. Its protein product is CASSRLAGETDTQYF.

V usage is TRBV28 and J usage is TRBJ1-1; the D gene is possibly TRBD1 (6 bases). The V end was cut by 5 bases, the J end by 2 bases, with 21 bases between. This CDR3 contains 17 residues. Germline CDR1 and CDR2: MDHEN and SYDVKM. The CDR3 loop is CASSQEGRGRGNTEAFF. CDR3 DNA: TGTGCCAGCAGTCAAGAGGGCAGGGGAAGGGGCAACACTGAAGCTTTCTTT.

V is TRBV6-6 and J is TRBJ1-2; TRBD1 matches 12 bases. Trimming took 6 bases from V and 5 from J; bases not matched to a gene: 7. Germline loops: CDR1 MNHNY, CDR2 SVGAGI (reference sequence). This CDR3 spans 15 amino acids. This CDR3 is CASSAGTGGAYGYTF. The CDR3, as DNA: TGTGCCAGCAGCGCGGGGACAGGGGGCGCTTATGGCTACACCTTC.

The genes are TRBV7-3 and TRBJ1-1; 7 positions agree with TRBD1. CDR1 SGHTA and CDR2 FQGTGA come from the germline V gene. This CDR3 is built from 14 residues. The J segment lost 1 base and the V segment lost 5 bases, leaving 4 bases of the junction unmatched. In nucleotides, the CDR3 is TGTGCCAGCAGCGCCGGGACAGCGAACACTGAAGCTTTCTTT. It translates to CASSAGTANTEAFF.

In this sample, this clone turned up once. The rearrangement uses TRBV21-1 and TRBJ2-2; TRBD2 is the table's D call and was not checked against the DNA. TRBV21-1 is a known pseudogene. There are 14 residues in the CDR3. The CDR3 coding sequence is TGTGCCAGCAGCAGGGGGGAAAACACCGGGGAGCTGTTTTTT. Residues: CASSRGENTGELFF.

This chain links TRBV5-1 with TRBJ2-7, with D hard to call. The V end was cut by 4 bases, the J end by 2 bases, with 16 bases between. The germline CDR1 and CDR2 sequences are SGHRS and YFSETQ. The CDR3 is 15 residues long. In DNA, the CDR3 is TGCGCCAGCAGCCCTGCAGGCAGAACTCCCTACGAGCAGTACTTC. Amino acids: CASSPAGRTPYEQYF.

Written as DNA, the CDR3 is TGTGCCAGCAGGCCCCAGACAGGGGGCAAAAGCGCCGAGCAGTACTTC. It is translated as CASRPQTGGKSAEQYF. The chain links TRBV2 to TRBJ2-7; 10 bases align to TRBD1. The CDR3 loop spans 16 amino acids. V gave up 6 bases and J gave up 6 bases; unmatched junction bases: 14. Germline CDR1 and CDR2: SNHLY and FYNNEI.

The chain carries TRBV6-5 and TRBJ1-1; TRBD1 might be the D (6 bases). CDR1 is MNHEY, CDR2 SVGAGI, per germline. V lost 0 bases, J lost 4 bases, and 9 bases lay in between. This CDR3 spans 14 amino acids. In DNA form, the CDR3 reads TGTGCCAGCAGTTACTCAGGGGGTGCCACTGAAGCTTTCTTT. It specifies CASSYSGGATEAFF.

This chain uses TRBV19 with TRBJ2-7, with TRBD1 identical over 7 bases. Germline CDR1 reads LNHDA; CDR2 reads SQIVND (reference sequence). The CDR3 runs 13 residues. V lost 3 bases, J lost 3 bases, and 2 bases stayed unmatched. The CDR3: CASSIPGGYEQYF. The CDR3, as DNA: TGTGCCAGTAGTATCCCAGGGGGCTACGAGCAGTACTTC.

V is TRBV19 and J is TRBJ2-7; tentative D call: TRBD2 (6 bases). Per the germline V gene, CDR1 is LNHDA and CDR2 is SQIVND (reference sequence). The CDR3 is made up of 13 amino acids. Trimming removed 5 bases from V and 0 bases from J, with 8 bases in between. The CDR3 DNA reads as TGTGCCAGTAGTCCGGGGGACTCCTACGAGCAGTACTTC. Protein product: CASSPGDSYEQYF.

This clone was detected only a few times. The CDR3 region has the DNA TGTGCCAGCAGTGAATTAATAGGTGAGGGCCACGAGCAGTACTTC. Protein sequence: CASSELIGEGHEQYF. The rearrangement uses TRBV6-1 and TRBJ2-7, with a tentative D call TRBD2 (5 bases). CDR3 size: 15 residues. CDR1 and CDR2 (germline): MNHNS, SASEGT. V lost 2 bases and J 5 bases, leaving 16 bases between the germline ends.

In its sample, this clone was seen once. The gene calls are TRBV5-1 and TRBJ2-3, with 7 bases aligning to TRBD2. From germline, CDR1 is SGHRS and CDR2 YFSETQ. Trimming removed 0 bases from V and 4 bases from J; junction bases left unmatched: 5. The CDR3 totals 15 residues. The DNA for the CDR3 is TGCGCCAGCAGCTTGGACTGGACTAGGTCAGATACGCAGTATTTT. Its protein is CASSLDWTRSDTQYF. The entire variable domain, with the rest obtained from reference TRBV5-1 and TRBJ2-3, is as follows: KAGVTQTPRYLIKTRGQQVTLSCSPISGHRSVSWYQQTPGQGLQFLFEYFSETQRNKGNFPGRFSGRQFSNSRSEMNVSTLELGDSALYLCASSLDWTRSDTQYFGPGTRLTVL.

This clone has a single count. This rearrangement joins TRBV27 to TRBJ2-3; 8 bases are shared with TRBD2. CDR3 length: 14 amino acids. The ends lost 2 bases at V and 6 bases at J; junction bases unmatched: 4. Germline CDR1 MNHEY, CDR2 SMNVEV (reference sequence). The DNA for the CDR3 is TGTGCCAGCAGTTTAAGAGCGGGAGCGGATACGCAGTATTTT. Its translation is CASSLRAGADTQYF.

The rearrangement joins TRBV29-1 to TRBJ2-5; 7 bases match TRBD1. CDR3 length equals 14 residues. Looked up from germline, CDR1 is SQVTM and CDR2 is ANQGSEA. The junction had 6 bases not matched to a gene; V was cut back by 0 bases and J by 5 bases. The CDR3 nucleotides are TGCAGCGTTGAAGATCTTAGGGGGCAGGAGACCCAGTACTTC. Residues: CSVEDLRGQETQYF.

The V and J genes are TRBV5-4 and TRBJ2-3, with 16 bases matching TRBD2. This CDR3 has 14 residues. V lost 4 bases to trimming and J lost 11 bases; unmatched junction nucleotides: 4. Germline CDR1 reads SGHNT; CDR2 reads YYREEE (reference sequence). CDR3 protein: CASSRGLAGGEQYF. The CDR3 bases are TGTGCCAGCAGCAGGGGACTAGCGGGAGGGGAGCAGTATTTT. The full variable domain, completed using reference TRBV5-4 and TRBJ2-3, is ETGVTQSPTHLIKTRGQQVTLRCSSQSGHNTVSWYQQALGQGPQFIFQYYREEENGRGNFPPRFSGLQFPNYSSELNVNALELDDSALYLCASSRGLAGGEQYFGPGTRLTVL.

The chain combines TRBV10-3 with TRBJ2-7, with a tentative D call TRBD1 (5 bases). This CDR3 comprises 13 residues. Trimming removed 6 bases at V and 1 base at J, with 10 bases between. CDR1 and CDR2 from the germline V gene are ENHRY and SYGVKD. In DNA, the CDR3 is TGTGCCATCAGAATCGGACAATCCTACGAGCAGTACTTC. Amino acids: CAIRIGQSYEQYF.